This T cell receptor beta chain was retrieved from a study of CD8 T cells in Susac syndrome. The study, taken as a whole, reports: Only a relatively small number of individuals were included in the TCR sequencing and HLA analysis.

With random hexamers, reverse transcription was performed on roughly 0.5 to 1 ug of RNA. Amplification of TCR beta CDR3 was carried out by immunoSEQ multiplex PCR, which covered 54 Vbeta and 13 Jbeta segments. TCRdb re-called the immunoSEQ multiplex PCR reads with MiXCR, one entry per CDR3 protein. The sample consists of some 190,000 distinct CDR3 sequences, about 95% of them appearing once. Blood CD8+ and CD4+ T cells underwent high-throughput TCR beta sequencing. Healthy donors formed controls matched for age and sex. With respect to this clonotype: As yet, its antigen is unknown.

There are 15 residues in the CDR3. V was cut by 0 bases and J by 4 bases, with 11 bases left in between. In germline, CDR1 is SGDLS, CDR2 YYNGEE. Source material: CD4+ T cells from PBMCs. This sequence was found in a human donor in good health. The rearrangement links TRBV9 to TRBJ1-5; D unclear. CDR3 bases: TGTGCCAGCAGCGTAGGGGCAGGCAGGAATCAGCCCCAGCATTTT. It codes for CASSVGAGRNQPQHF.